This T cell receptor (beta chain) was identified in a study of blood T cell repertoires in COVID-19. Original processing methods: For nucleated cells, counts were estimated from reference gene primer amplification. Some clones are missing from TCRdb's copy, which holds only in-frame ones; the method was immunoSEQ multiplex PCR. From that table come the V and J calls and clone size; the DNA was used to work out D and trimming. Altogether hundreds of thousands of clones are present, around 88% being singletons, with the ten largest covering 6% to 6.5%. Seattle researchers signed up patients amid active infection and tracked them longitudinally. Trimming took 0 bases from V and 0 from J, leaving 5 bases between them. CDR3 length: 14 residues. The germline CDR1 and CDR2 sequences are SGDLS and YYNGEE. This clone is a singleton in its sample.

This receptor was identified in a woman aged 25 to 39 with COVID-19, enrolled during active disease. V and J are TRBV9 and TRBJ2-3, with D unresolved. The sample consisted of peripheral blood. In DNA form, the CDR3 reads TGTGCCAGCAGCGTAGGTCCTAGCACAGATACGCAGTATTTT. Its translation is CASSVGPSTDTQYF.